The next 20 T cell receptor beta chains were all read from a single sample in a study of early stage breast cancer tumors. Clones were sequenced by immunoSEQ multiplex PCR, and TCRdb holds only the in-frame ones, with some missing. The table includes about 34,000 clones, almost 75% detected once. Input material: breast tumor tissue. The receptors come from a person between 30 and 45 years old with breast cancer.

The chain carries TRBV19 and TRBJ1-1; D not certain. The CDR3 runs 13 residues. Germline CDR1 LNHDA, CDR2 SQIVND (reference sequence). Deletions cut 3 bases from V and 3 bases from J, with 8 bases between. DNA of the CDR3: TGTGCCAGTAGTATGCAGAAGGACACTGAAGCTTTCTTT. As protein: CASSMQKDTEAFF.

CDR3 protein: CASSLAGAHEQYF. CDR3 DNA sequence: TGCGCCAGCAGTCTAGCGGGAGCCCACGAGCAGTACTTC. V is TRBV5-1 and J is TRBJ2-7; 10 nucleotides line up with TRBD2. CDR1 is SGHRS, CDR2 YFSETQ, per germline. With V trimmed by 5 bases and J by 5 bases, 4 bases remained unmatched. The CDR3 runs 13 residues. Together with reference TRBV5-1 and TRBJ2-7, the CDR3 gives the full variable domain: KAGVTQTPRYLIKTRGQQVTLSCSPISGHRSVSWYQQTPGQGLQFLFEYFSETQRNKGNFPGRFSGRQFSNSRSEMNVSTLELGDSALYLCASSLAGAHEQYFGPGTRLTVT.

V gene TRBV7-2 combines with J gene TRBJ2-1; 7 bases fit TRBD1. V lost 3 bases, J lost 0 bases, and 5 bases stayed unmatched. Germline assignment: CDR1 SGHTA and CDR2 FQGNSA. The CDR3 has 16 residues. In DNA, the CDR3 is TGTGCCAGCAGCTTCGGCAGGGGGAGCTCCTACAATGAGCAGTTCTTC. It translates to CASSFGRGSSYNEQFF.

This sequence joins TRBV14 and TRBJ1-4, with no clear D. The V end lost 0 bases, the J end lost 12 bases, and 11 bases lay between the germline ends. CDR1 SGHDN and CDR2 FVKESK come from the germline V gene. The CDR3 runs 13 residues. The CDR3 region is CASSQDLKGQLFF. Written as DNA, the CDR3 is TGTGCCAGCAGCCAAGATCTAAAGGGCCAACTGTTTTTT.

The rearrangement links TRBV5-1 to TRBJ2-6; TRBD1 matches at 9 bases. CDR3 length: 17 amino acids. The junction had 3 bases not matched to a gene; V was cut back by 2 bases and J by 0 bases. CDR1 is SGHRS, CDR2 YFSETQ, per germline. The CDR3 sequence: CASSLQGALSGANVLTF. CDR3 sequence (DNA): TGCGCCAGCAGCTTACAGGGGGCCCTCTCTGGGGCCAACGTCCTGACTTTC.

As DNA, the CDR3 is TGTGCCTGGAGTGAAGGGACAGCCATAAACGTCCTGACTTTC. It encodes CAWSEGTAINVLTF. This sequence joins TRBV30 and TRBJ2-6, with TRBD1 matching over 7 bases. CDR3 length equals 14 residues. With V trimmed by 1 base and J by 10 bases, 7 bases remained unmatched. Germline loops: CDR1 GTSNPN, CDR2 SVGIG (reference sequence).

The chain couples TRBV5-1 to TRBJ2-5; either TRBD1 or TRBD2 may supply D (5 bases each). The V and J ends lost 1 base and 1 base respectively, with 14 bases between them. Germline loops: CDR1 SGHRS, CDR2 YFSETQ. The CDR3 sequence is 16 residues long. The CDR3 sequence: CASSLWGGQPQETQYF. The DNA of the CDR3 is TGCGCCAGCAGCTTGTGGGGCGGGCAGCCCCAAGAGACCCAGTACTTC.

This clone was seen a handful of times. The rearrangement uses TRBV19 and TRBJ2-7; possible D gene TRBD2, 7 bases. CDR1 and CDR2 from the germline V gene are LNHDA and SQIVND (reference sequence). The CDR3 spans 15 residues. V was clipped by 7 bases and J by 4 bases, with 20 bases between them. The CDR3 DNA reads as TGTGCCAGTACCCCGGGGGGCCTCGCCCCTTACGAGCAGTACTTC. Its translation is CASTPGGLAPYEQYF. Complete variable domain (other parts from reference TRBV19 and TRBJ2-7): DGGITQSPKYLFRKEGQNVTLSCEQNLNHDAMYWYRQDPGQGLRLIYYSQIVNDFQKGDIAEGYSVSREKKESFPLTVTSAQKNPTAFYLCASTPGGLAPYEQYFGPGTRLTVT.

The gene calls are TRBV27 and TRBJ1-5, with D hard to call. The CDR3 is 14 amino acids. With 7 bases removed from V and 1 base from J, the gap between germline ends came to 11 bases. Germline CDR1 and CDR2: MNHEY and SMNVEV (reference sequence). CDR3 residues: CASNEAGSNQPQHF. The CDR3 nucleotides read TGTGCCAGCAACGAGGCAGGAAGCAATCAGCCCCAGCATTTT.

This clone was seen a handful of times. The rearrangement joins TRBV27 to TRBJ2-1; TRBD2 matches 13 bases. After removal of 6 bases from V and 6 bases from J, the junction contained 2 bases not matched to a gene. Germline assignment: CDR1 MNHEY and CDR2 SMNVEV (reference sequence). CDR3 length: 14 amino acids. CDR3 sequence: CASRGLAGSNEQFF. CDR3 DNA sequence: TGTGCCAGCAGGGGACTAGCGGGATCCAATGAGCAGTTCTTC.

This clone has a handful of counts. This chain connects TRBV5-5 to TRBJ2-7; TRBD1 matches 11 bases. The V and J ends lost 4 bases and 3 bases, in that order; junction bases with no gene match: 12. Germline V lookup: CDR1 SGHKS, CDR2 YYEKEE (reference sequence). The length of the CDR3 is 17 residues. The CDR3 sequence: CASSRDRGVGEGYEQYF. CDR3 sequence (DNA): TGTGCCAGCAGCCGGGACAGGGGGGTAGGAGAGGGCTACGAGCAGTACTTC.

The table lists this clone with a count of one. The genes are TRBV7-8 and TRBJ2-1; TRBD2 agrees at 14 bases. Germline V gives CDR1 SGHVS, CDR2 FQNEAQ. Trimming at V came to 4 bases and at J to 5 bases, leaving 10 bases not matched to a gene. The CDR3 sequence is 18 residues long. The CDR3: CASSSRGTSGRINNEQFF. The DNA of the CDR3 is TGTGCCAGCAGCTCAAGGGGGACTAGCGGGAGAATCAACAATGAGCAGTTCTTC.

The CDR3, as DNA: TGTGCCAGCAGTGAACAGGGGAGAAACACCATATATTTT. This encodes CASSEQGRNTIYF. The J gene is TRBJ1-3, the V gene TRBV2, with D possibly being TRBD1 (6 bases). The CDR3 has 13 residues. V was trimmed by 2 bases and J by 5 bases, leaving 7 bases between them. CDR1 is SNHLY and CDR2 is FYNNEI in the germline V gene. The full variable domain, in which reference TRBV2 and TRBJ1-3 provide the parts outside the CDR3, is EPEVTQTPSHQVTQMGQEVILRCVPISNHLYFYWYRQILGQKVEFLVSFYNNEISEKSEIFDDQFSVERPDGSNFTLKIRSTKLEDSAMYFCASSEQGRNTIYFGEGSWLTVV.

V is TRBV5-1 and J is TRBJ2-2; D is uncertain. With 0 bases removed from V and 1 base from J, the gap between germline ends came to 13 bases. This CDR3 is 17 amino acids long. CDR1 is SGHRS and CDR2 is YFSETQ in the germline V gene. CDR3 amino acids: CASSLEFRSWNTGELFF. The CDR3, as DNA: TGCGCCAGCAGCTTGGAGTTTAGGTCCTGGAACACCGGGGAGCTGTTTTTT.

In DNA, the CDR3 is TGTGCCAGCAGCGTAAGGGGGGGCCGGGGCGAGCAGTACTTC. This encodes CASSVRGGRGEQYF. J is TRBJ2-7 and V is TRBV9; weak D call: TRBD2 (7 bases). This CDR3 has 14 amino acids. V dropped 1 base and J dropped 6 bases, with 14 bases sitting between them. The germline V gene encodes CDR1 SGDLS and CDR2 YYNGEE.

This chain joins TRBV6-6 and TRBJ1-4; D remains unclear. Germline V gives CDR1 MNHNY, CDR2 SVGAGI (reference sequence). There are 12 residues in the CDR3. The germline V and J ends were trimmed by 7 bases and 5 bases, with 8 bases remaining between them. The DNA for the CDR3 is TGTGCCAGCAACCGCTACAATGAAAAACTGTTTTTT. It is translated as CASNRYNEKLFF.

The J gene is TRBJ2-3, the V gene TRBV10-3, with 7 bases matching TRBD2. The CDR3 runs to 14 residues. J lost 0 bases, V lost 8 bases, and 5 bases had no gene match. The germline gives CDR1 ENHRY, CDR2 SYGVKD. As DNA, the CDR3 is TGTGCCATCCTAGCGGAAATTAGCACAGATACGCAGTATTTT. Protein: CAILAEISTDTQYF.

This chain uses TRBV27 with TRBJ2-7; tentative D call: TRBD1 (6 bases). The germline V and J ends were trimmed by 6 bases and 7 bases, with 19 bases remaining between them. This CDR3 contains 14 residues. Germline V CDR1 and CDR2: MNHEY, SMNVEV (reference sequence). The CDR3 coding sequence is TGTGCCAGCAGCCTACAGGGTCTCGCTAGGGAGCAGTACTTC. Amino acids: CASSLQGLAREQYF.

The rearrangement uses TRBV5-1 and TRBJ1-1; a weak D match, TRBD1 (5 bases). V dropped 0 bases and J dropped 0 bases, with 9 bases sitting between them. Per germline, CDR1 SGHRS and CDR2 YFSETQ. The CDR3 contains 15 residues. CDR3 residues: CASSLAPGLNTEAFF. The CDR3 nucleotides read TGCGCCAGCAGCTTGGCCCCAGGGCTGAACACTGAAGCTTTCTTT.

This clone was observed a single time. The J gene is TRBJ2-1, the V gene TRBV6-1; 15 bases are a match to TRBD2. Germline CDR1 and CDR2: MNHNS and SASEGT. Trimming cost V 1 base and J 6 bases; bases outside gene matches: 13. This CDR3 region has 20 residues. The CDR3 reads CASSEGRFGLAGGNGNEQFF. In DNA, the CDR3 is TGTGCCAGCAGTGAAGGCAGGTTCGGACTAGCGGGAGGGAACGGCAATGAGCAGTTCTTC.